These 19 T cell receptor beta chains came from one sample sequenced in a study of blood T cells in healthy people across ages. A J-beta primer mix and a sample-barcoded 5' primer were used in a second PCR of roughly 6 to 12 cycles. TCRdb called the 5' RACE reads again in MiXCR, with one record for every CDR3 protein. The table lists under 1,100,000 distinct CDR3 sequences, approximately 26% of them singletons. Another study also made use of these data, one on T cells of mothers and their children.

Sequenced: blood. The origin of the receptors is a girl aged 2 to 9 in good health.

This clonotype was detected only a few times. This chain joins TRBV27 and TRBJ2-1; tentatively, D is TRBD1 (5 bases). V lost 4 bases to trimming and J lost 5 bases, with 9 bases between them. Germline V gene data show CDR1 as MNHEY and CDR2 as SMNVEV (reference sequence). This CDR3 spans 13 amino acids. In nucleotides, the CDR3 is TGTGCCAGCAGTTGGTCAGGGAACAATGAGCAGTTCTTC. This codes for CASSWSGNNEQFF.

This clonotype was seen only a few times. This chain uses TRBV2 with TRBJ1-1, with 12 bases that match TRBD1. The CDR3 spans 14 residues. J lost 4 bases, V lost 6 bases, and 3 bases had no gene match. In germline, CDR1 is SNHLY, CDR2 FYNNEI. The CDR3 coding sequence is TGTGCCAGCAGGGCGGGACAGGGGGCCACTGAAGCTTTCTTT. Its protein product is CASRAGQGATEAFF. Full variable domain (rest looked up from reference TRBV2 and TRBJ1-1): EPEVTQTPSHQVTQMGQEVILRCVPISNHLYFYWYRQILGQKVEFLVSFYNNEISEKSEIFDDQFSVERPDGSNFTLKIRSTKLEDSAMYFCASRAGQGATEAFFGQGTRLTVV.

The chain recombines TRBV7-9 with TRBJ2-7, with D perhaps matching TRBD2 (5 bases). The germline V gene encodes CDR1 SEHNR and CDR2 FQNEAQ (reference sequence). The CDR3 has 15 residues. V was pared by 4 bases and J by 3 bases, with 16 bases between. CDR3: CASSSEEVAVYEQYF. The CDR3 DNA reads TGTGCCAGCAGCTCTGAGGAGGTCGCGGTCTACGAGCAGTACTTC.

This CDR3 is CASMRLAGEEYF. CDR3 nucleotides: TGTGCCAGCATGAGATTAGCGGGAGAGGAGTACTTC. The chain links TRBV2 to TRBJ2-5, with TRBD2 matching 9 bases. Looked up from germline, CDR1 is SNHLY and CDR2 is FYNNEI. The CDR3 is 12 amino acids. V gave up 7 bases and J gave up 12 bases; unmatched junction bases: 9.

This clonotype was recorded many times. This sequence joins TRBV4-3 and TRBJ2-7; TRBD2 matches 11 bases. The ends lost 3 bases at V and 3 bases at J; junction bases unmatched: 4. The germline V gene has CDR1 LGHNA and CDR2 YSLEER. The CDR3 has 15 amino acids. In DNA, the CDR3 is TGCGCCAGCAGCCAGTTAGCGGGGGGGCGCTACGAGCAGTACTTC. Amino acid sequence: CASSQLAGGRYEQYF.

The rearrangement links TRBV29-1 to TRBJ2-1, with TRBD2 matching 12 bases. The CDR3 is 15 amino acids. Germline lookup yields CDR1 SQVTM and CDR2 ANQGSEA. V trimming: 6 bases; J trimming: 1 base; junction bases outside the gene matches: 4. The CDR3 sequence: CSVELAGGSYNEQFF. The CDR3 DNA follows: TGCAGCGTGGAACTAGCGGGAGGATCCTACAATGAGCAGTTCTTC.

V gene TRBV12-3 or TRBV12-4 combines with J gene TRBJ1-2; D is ambiguous. V shed 5 bases and J shed 0 bases, with 10 bases lying between them. This CDR3 is 14 amino acids long. The CDR3 DNA reads TGTGCCAGCAGTCCGGGCTCCTCTAACTATGGCTACACCTTC. This translates into CASSPGSSNYGYTF.

The chain links TRBV12-3 or TRBV12-4 to TRBJ2-1; D ambiguous. This CDR3 is built from 15 residues. Trimming removed 7 bases from V and 8 bases from J, with 21 bases in between. The CDR3 DNA sequence: TGTGCCAGCACTCCTGGGGATGGGTTTGGTTATGAGCAGTTCTTC. Its translation is CASTPGDGFGYEQFF.

This clonotype was seen a handful of times. The chain is built from TRBV7-9 and TRBJ2-1; D tentatively fits TRBD1 or TRBD2 (5 bases each). Germline assignment: CDR1 SEHNR and CDR2 FQNEAQ (reference sequence). Trimming shortened V by 5 bases and J by 4 bases, and 12 bases separated the two germline ends. CDR3 length: 14 amino acids. The CDR3 region is CASSTGLLYNEQFF. DNA for the CDR3: TGTGCCAGCAGCACAGGACTCCTTTACAATGAGCAGTTCTTC.

The V and J genes are TRBV4-3 and TRBJ2-5; weak D call: TRBD1 (5 bases). Per germline, CDR1 LGHNA and CDR2 YSLEER. This CDR3 is 13 amino acids long. The germline V and J ends were trimmed by 4 bases and 4 bases, with 10 bases remaining between them. The CDR3 DNA follows: TGCGCCAGCAGCCCGGAAAGGGGAGAGACCCAGTACTTC. This codes for CASSPERGETQYF.

V is TRBV7-2 and J is TRBJ2-5; 12 nucleotides line up with TRBD1. There are 17 residues in the CDR3. Germline V gene lookup returns CDR1 SGHTA and CDR2 FQGNSA. Trimming cost V 7 bases and J 4 bases; bases outside gene matches: 13. The CDR3 region has the DNA TGTGCCAGCACCTTCGCAGCCGGGACAGGGGGCGGAGAGACCCAGTACTTC. Translating gives CASTFAAGTGGGETQYF.

This chain connects TRBV11-2 to TRBJ1-4, with TRBD1 as a possible D gene (5 bases). The CDR3 is made up of 19 amino acids. V lost 3 bases and J 4 bases, leaving 24 bases between the germline ends. CDR1 and CDR2 from the germline V gene are SGHAT and FQNNGV. This CDR3 is CASSLTVGREHPFNEKLFF. As DNA, the CDR3 is TGTGCCAGCAGCTTGACCGTGGGCAGGGAGCACCCGTTTAATGAAAAACTGTTTTTT.

DNA for the CDR3: TGCGCCAGCAGCTTGTCTCCCAGTCTCAATGAGCAGTTCTTC. This sequence encodes CASSLSPSLNEQFF. The chain uses TRBV5-1 and TRBJ2-1, with D uncertain. CDR1 is SGHRS and CDR2 is YFSETQ in the germline V gene. Trimming took 1 base from V and 6 from J, leaving 11 bases between them. CDR3 length: 14 residues.

This clonotype was detected only a few times. J is TRBJ2-3 and V is TRBV7-3; 11 bases are a match to TRBD2. The CDR3 sequence is 14 residues long. V was pared by 6 bases and J by 11 bases, with 10 bases of the junction left unmatched. Germline loops: CDR1 SGHTA, CDR2 FQGTGA. CDR3: CASSPTSGTFRQYF. The CDR3 region has the DNA TGTGCCAGCAGTCCGACTAGCGGGACCTTCAGGCAGTATTTT.

The J gene is TRBJ1-2, the V gene TRBV6-6; D is uncertain. The germline CDR1 and CDR2 sequences are MNHNY and SVGAGI (reference sequence). The CDR3 spans 12 residues. V was cut by 11 bases and J by 4 bases, with 14 bases left in between. The DNA for the CDR3 is TGTGCCTCTCGGGGATTCGCCTATGGCTACACCTTC. Its protein is CASRGFAYGYTF.

The gene calls are TRBV20-1 and TRBJ1-1; D is unclear. Looked up from germline, CDR1 is DFQATT and CDR2 is SNEGSKA (reference sequence). The CDR3 contains 12 residues. The CDR3 here is CRAGPLNTEAFF. The CDR3 DNA follows: TGCAGAGCAGGACCGCTGAACACTGAAGCTTTCTTT.

The chain has TRBV7-9 and TRBJ2-5; D unclear. TRBJ2-1 matches the DNA end more closely, so the J call is doubtful. The CDR3 covers 13 residues. Germline CDR1 is SEHNR and CDR2 is FQNEAQ (reference sequence). CDR3 sequence (DNA): TGTGCCAGCAGCCCTCCGATTTTACTGGAGCAGTTCTTC. Amino acid sequence: CASSPPILLEQFF.

This clonotype occurred a few times. V usage is TRBV9 and J usage is TRBJ2-4, with 8 bases aligning to TRBD2. The J segment lost 6 bases and the V segment lost 4 bases, leaving 9 bases of the junction unmatched. In germline, CDR1 is SGDLS, CDR2 YYNGEE. This CDR3 contains 15 residues. The DNA for the CDR3 is TGTGCCAGCAGCCTGGGAGTCGGGGGGGTAAACATTCAGTACTTC. Translating gives CASSLGVGGVNIQYF.

This clonotype was detected a few times. Here the CDR3 DNA reads TGTGCCAGTACCAATCGGGGACTATTGGAGACCCAGTACTTC. This sequence encodes CASTNRGLLETQYF. This chain links TRBV2 with TRBJ2-5; TRBD2 matches 7 bases. The ends lost 9 bases at V and 5 bases at J; junction bases unmatched: 12. CDR1 is SNHLY and CDR2 is FYNNEI in the germline V gene. The CDR3 loop spans 14 amino acids. The full variable domain, with the rest looked up from reference TRBV2 and TRBJ2-5, is EPEVTQTPSHQVTQMGQEVILRCVPISNHLYFYWYRQILGQKVEFLVSFYNNEISEKSEIFDDQFSVERPDGSNFTLKIRSTKLEDSAMYFCASTNRGLLETQYFGPGTRLLVL.